The next 5 T cell receptor beta chains were all read from a single sample in a study of T cell repertoires in cytomegalovirus infection. These receptors lack a known antigen. TCRdb itself ran the reads through MiXCR, one entry per CDR3 protein. The top ten hold around 15% of the sample, which has some 940,000 distinct CDR3 sequences, approximately 31% seen once. Sequenced material: cultured CD8+ T cells from PBMCs, taken from culture after CMV antigen stimulation. These receptors originate from a human donor in good health (CMV status not recorded). Some clones in this sample may be carry-over from other donors' samples.

This clonotype was observed at least ten times. This chain connects TRBV7-8 to TRBJ2-7, with D possibly matching TRBD1 (6 bases). The germline V gene has CDR1 SGHVS and CDR2 FQNEAQ. With 2 bases removed from V and 2 bases from J, the gap between germline ends came to 10 bases. This CDR3 is built from 14 residues. In DNA, the CDR3 is TGTGCCAGCAGCTTACAGGGGTCCCCCTACGAGCAGTACGTC. It encodes CASSLQGSPYEQYV.

This clonotype was picked up a small number of times. V is TRBV7-3 and J is TRBJ2-5, with 7 bases matching TRBD1. The trim removed 2 bases at V and 5 bases at J, leaving 14 bases unmatched. The CDR3 sequence is 17 residues long. Germline V CDR1 and CDR2: SGHTA, FQGTGA. The CDR3 DNA reads TGTGCCAGCAGCTTAGGTCGGAAGGTGACAGGGTGGGAGACCCAGTACTTC. Translated, it gives CASSLGRKVTGWETQYF.

V gene TRBV6-5 combines with J gene TRBJ1-3; D perhaps matches TRBD1 (6 bases). Trimming pared 2 bases from V and 7 bases from J, leaving 21 bases between. Germline V gene data show CDR1 as MNHEY and CDR2 as SVGAGI. The CDR3 is made up of 17 amino acids. The CDR3 nucleotides read TGTGCCAGCAGTTACATCGGGGACATTCTGGGTCGGAACACCATATATTTT. Translating it yields CASSYIGDILGRNTIYF.

This clonotype was seen only a few times. This chain connects TRBV7-9 to TRBJ2-2; tentative D call: TRBD2 (5 bases). The CDR3 loop spans 15 amino acids. Germline V gene data show CDR1 as SEHNR and CDR2 as FQNEAQ (reference sequence). Between the trimmed V and J ends, which lost 4 bases and 3 bases, there was a span of 12 bases. The CDR3 bases are TGTGCCAGCAGCTCGACGGGAAGGTACACCGGGGAGCTGTTTTTT. It codes for CASSSTGRYTGELFF.

The CDR3 DNA reads as TGTGCCAGCAGTGAAGATCTAGCGGGGGGCTCGAACACCGGGGAGCTGTTTTTT. Translated, it gives CASSEDLAGGSNTGELFF. The gene calls are TRBV6-1 and TRBJ2-2, with TRBD2 matching over 11 bases. This CDR3 contains 18 residues. Trimming took 1 base from V and 0 from J; bases not matched to a gene: 4. The germline CDR1 and CDR2 sequences are MNHNS and SASEGT.